Sequencing of this TCR beta chain was carried out in a study of early T cells in non-severe SARS-CoV-2 infection. Unique molecular identifiers were added to individual cDNA molecules. One entry per CDR3 protein, called by TCRdb with MiXCR from the 5' RACE reads. The sample carries tens of thousands of distinct CDR3 sequences, about 8.9% recorded once. Germline V lookup: CDR1 MDHEN, CDR2 SYDVKM. V lost 3 bases and J 4 bases, leaving 8 bases between the germline ends. The CDR3 is 13 residues long. Sequenced material: whole blood. The TCR sequence derives from an adult who was a healthcare worker with PCR-confirmed SARS-CoV-2 infection or an uninfected control (not recorded which). V gene TRBV28 combines with J gene TRBJ2-3, with D maybe TRBD1 (5 bases). In DNA form, the CDR3 reads TGTGCCAGCAGTTTGATGGGGCCAGATACGCAGTATTTT. The encoded protein is CASSLMGPDTQYF.